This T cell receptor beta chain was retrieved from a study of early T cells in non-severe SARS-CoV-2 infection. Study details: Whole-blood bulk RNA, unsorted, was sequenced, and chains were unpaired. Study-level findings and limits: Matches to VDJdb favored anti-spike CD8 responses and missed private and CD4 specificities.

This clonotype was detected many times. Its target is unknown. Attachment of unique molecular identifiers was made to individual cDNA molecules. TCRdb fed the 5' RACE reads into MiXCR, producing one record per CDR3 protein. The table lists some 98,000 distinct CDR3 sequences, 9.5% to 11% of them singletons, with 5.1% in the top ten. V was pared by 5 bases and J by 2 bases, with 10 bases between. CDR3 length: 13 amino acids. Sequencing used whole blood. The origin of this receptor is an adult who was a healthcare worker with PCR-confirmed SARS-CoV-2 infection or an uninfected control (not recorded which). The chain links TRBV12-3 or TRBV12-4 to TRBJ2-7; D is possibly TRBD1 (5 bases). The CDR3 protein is CASSPRVPYEQYF. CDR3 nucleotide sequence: TGTGCCAGCAGTCCCAGGGTCCCCTACGAGCAGTACTTC.